The entry below describes one TCR beta chain. Its antigen is not known. The sample is drawn from a study of CD8+ T cells in alopecia areata. General study results and limits: Scalp sequencing captures resident alphabeta T cells of normal skin too.

TCR sequencing used cDNA made by reverse transcription of extracted RNA. Profiling relied on immunoSEQ multiplex PCR, and the TCRdb table lists in-frame clones only, not all of them. The table shows roughly 150,000 clones, with 45% to 55% occurring only once. Alopecia areata patients had lesional scalp punch biopsies and peripheral blood taken from them. CDR3 size: 12 residues. V dropped 2 bases and J dropped 0 bases, with 4 bases sitting between them. Germline V CDR1 and CDR2: SQVTM, ANQGSEA. Sequences were derived from CD8+ T cells sorted from blood, sampled at week 0. The chain employs TRBV29-1 and TRBJ1-2; no clear D. The TCR comes from a human donor with alopecia areata. In DNA form, the CDR3 reads TGCAGCGTTGAACAGACTAACTATGGCTACACCTTC. It is translated as CSVEQTNYGYTF.